One and the same sample provided the 16 T cell receptor beta chains below, sequenced in a study of T cell responses to AZD1222 COVID-19 vaccine. TCRdb's table, derived via immunoSEQ multiplex PCR, lists solely in-frame clones and lacks some. The sample shows 90,000 to 150,000 clones, roughly nine tenths of them seen only once. The sequencing used peripheral blood, collected on day 0 of AZD1222 vaccination. The receptors shown here come from an adult in good health.

This clone was counted once. The V and J genes are TRBV2 and TRBJ1-5; no firm D call. The CDR3 is 15 residues long. The germline CDR1 and CDR2 sequences are SNHLY and FYNNEI. V was clipped by 5 bases and J by 1 base, with 12 bases between them. The CDR3 loop reads CASSRSRESNQPQHF. In DNA form, the CDR3 reads TGTGCCAGCAGTCGGAGCCGGGAAAGCAATCAGCCCCAGCATTTT.

CDR3 region: CASSPGQMNTEAFF. The CDR3 DNA is TGCGCCAGCAGCCCGGGACAGATGAACACTGAAGCTTTCTTT. The V call is TRBV5-1, the J call TRBJ1-1; 7 bases are a match to TRBD1. This CDR3 spans 14 amino acids. Germline V lookup: CDR1 SGHRS, CDR2 YFSETQ. Germline trimming cut 4 bases from V and 0 bases from J; bases unmatched to any gene: 3.

The rearrangement joins TRBV28 to TRBJ1-6; D is perhaps TRBD1 (5 bases). V lost 3 bases and J 10 bases, leaving 13 bases between the germline ends. The CDR3 covers 14 residues. CDR1 and CDR2 (germline): MDHEN, SYDVKM. The CDR3 DNA reads as TGTGCCAGCAGTTTCTCAGGGAGGAGGTCACCCCTCCACTTT. Translating gives CASSFSGRRSPLHF.

V and J are TRBV7-2 and TRBJ1-5; the D gene is possibly TRBD1 (5 bases). Trimming shortened V by 3 bases and J by 3 bases, and 9 bases separated the two germline ends. The CDR3 runs to 14 residues. Per the germline V gene, CDR1 is SGHTA and CDR2 is FQGNSA. CDR3 sequence (DNA): TGTGCCAGCAGCTTCCCGGGGCCCAATCAGCCCCAGCATTTT. Translated: CASSFPGPNQPQHF.

The J gene is TRBJ2-3, the V gene TRBV11-2, with D tentatively TRBD2 (5 bases). CDR1 and CDR2 from the germline V gene are SGHAT and FQNNGV. The CDR3 loop spans 14 amino acids. Trimming pared 5 bases from V and 1 base from J, leaving 10 bases between. The CDR3 nucleotides are TGTGCCAGCAGCCCCTTCGGGGGCACAGATACGCAGTATTTT. Translated, it gives CASSPFGGTDTQYF.

This chain connects TRBV5-1 to TRBJ2-7; D is tentatively TRBD1 or TRBD2 (5 bases each). The V end lost 4 bases, the J end lost 5 bases, and 19 bases lay between the germline ends. Germline CDR1 and CDR2: SGHRS and YFSETQ. The CDR3 totals 15 residues. This chain's CDR3 is CASSQRDGLIHEQYF. For the CDR3, the DNA is TGCGCCAGCAGCCAAAGGGACGGACTCATCCACGAGCAGTACTTC.

The chain joins TRBV19 to TRBJ2-6; TRBD2 agrees at 8 bases. CDR1 LNHDA and CDR2 SQIVND come from the germline V gene (reference sequence). V dropped 6 bases and J dropped 1; count of bases not matched to a gene: 17. CDR3 length equals 20 residues. Here the CDR3 DNA reads TGTGCCAGTAGAAGATCCTTGTGGGGGCGCGGGAGGTCTGGGGCCAACGTCCTGACTTTC. It specifies CASRRSLWGRGRSGANVLTF.

The rearrangement uses TRBV7-2 and TRBJ1-5; 8 bases agree with TRBD1. CDR1 and CDR2 (germline): SGHTA, FQGNSA. Trimming removed 5 bases from V and 7 bases from J; junction bases left unmatched: 7. The CDR3 has 14 residues. The CDR3 here is CASSPWTGPQPQHF. CDR3 bases: TGTGCCAGCAGCCCCTGGACAGGGCCCCAGCCCCAGCATTTT.

This chain joins TRBV3-1 (or the pseudogene TRBV3-2) and TRBJ2-5; 8 bases line up with TRBD1. CDR1 is LGHDT, CDR2 YNNKEL, per germline (reference sequence). This CDR3 is 16 amino acids long. V lost 6 bases and J lost 4; bases outside the gene matches: 13. Here the CDR3 DNA reads TGTGCCAGCAGTCAACCGACAGGGGCTGGGGGAGAGACCCAGTACTTC. This sequence encodes CASSQPTGAGGETQYF.

This rearrangement joins TRBV5-3 to TRBJ2-2; the D gene is possibly TRBD1 (5 bases). TRBV5-3 is an ORF, with its function uncertain. The CDR3 loop spans 15 amino acids. V was clipped by 2 bases and J by 1 base, with 9 bases between them. CDR3 protein: CARSFGTGNTGELFF. CDR3 nucleotide sequence: TGTGCCAGAAGCTTCGGCACAGGGAACACCGGGGAGCTGTTTTTT.

V and J are TRBV6-5 and TRBJ2-1; perhaps TRBD2 as D (7 bases). The CDR3 runs 14 residues. Looked up from germline, CDR1 is MNHEY and CDR2 is SVGAGI. Between the trimmed V and J ends, which lost 7 bases and 8 bases, there was a span of 18 bases. The CDR3 region is CASNRGGGPDEQFF. CDR3 nucleotides: TGTGCCAGCAATAGGGGGGGAGGGCCCGATGAGCAGTTCTTC.

This clone was counted a few times. The rearrangement joins TRBV10-2 to TRBJ1-1; weak D call: TRBD1 (5 bases). CDR3 length equals 12 residues. V lost 4 bases and J lost 6, with 9 bases in between. CDR1 is WSHSY and CDR2 is SAAADI in the germline V gene. CDR3 coding DNA: TGCGCCAGCAGTGGAATGGGGGCTGAAGCTTTCTTT. Translated: CASSGMGAEAFF.

V and J are TRBV6-5 and TRBJ1-1, with TRBD1 as a possible D gene (5 bases). This CDR3 spans 14 amino acids. CDR1 is MNHEY, CDR2 SVGAGI, per germline. V was clipped by 4 bases and J by 0 bases, with 9 bases between them. CDR3 nucleotide sequence: TGTGCCAGCAGTTTGGGACGAGTGAACACTGAAGCTTTCTTT. It translates to CASSLGRVNTEAFF.

This chain connects TRBV11-1 to TRBJ1-3; D remains unclear. This CDR3 is 14 amino acids long. CDR1 is SGHAT, CDR2 FQDESV, per germline (reference sequence). V dropped 5 bases and J dropped 0 bases, with 8 bases sitting between them. Here the CDR3 reads CASSPFFSGNTIYF. DNA for the CDR3: TGTGCCAGCAGCCCGTTCTTCTCTGGAAACACCATATATTTT.

The V gene is TRBV9, the J gene TRBJ1-3; D is unresolved. Trimming cost V 0 bases and J 4 bases, with 8 bases left between them. The CDR3 consists of 14 residues. The germline V gene has CDR1 SGDLS and CDR2 YYNGEE. The CDR3 reads CASSVGKAGNTIYF. In DNA, the CDR3 is TGTGCCAGCAGCGTAGGGAAAGCCGGAAACACCATATATTTT.

This chain connects TRBV29-1 to TRBJ1-2, with 7 nucleotides matching TRBD1. The V segment lost 4 bases and the J segment 4 bases; nucleotides outside the gene matches: 6. Germline loops: CDR1 SQVTM, CDR2 ANQGSEA. The CDR3 consists of 13 residues. The CDR3, as DNA: TGCAGCGTTGTGGAGGAGGGGGCCTATGGCTACACCTTC. Translated, it gives CSVVEEGAYGYTF. Looking up the rest from reference TRBV29-1 and TRBJ1-2 gives the full variable domain: SAVISQKPSRDICQRGTSLTIQCQVDSQVTMMFWYRQQPGQSLTLIATANQGSEATYESGFVIDKFPISRPNLTFSTLTVSNMSPEDSSIYLCSVVEEGAYGYTFGSGTRLTVV.